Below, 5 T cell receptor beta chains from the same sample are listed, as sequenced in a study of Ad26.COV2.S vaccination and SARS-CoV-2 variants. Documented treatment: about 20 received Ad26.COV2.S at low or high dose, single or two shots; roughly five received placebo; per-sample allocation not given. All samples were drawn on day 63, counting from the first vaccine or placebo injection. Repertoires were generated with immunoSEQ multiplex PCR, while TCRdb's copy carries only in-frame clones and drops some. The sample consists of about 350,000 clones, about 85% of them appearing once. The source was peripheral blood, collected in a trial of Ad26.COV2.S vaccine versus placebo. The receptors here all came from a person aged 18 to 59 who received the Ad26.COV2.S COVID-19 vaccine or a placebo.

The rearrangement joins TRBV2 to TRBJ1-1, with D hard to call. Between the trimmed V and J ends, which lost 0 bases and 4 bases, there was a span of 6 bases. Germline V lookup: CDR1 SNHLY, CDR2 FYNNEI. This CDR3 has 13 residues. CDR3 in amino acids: CASSEAGITEAFF. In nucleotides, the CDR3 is TGTGCCAGCAGTGAAGCAGGGATCACTGAAGCTTTCTTT.

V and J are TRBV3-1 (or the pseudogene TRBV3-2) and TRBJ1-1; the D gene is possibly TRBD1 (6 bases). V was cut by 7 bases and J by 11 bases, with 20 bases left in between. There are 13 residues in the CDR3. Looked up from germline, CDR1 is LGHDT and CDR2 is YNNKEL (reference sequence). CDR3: CASTLSGEGSAFF. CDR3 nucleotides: TGTGCCAGCACCCTATCAGGGGAGGGTTCGGCTTTCTTT.

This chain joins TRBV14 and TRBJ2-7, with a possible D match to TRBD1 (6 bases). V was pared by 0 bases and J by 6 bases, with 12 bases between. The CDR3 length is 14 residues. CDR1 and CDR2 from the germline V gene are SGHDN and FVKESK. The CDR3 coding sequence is TGTGCCAGCAGCCAAGATGGGGGCTGGGGCGAGCAGTACTTC. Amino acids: CASSQDGGWGEQYF.

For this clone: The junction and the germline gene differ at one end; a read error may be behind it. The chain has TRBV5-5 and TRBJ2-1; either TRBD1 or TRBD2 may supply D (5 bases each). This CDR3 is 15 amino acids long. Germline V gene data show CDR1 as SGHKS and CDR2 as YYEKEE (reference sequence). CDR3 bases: TGTGCCAGCCGCTTCCGGGACGGCAACTACAATGAGCAGTTCTTC. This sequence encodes CASRFRDGNYNEQFF.

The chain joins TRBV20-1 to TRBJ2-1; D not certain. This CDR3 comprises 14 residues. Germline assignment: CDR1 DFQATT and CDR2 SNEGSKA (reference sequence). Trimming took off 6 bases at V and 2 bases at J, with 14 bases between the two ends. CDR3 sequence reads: CSASELWAYNEQFF. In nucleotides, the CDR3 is TGCAGTGCGAGTGAACTATGGGCCTACAATGAGCAGTTCTTC.